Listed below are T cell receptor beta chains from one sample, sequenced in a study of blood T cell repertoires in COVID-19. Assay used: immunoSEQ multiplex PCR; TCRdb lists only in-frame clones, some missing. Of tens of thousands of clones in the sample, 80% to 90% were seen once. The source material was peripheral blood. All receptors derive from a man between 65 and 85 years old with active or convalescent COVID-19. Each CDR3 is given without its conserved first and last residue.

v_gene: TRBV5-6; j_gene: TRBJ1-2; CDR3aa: ASSVGQYGYT
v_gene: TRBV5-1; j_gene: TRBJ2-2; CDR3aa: ASSFRRGRTGELF
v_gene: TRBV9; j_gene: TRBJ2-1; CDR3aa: ASSPRTSASPYNEQF
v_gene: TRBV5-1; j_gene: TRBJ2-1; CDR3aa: ASSLTGTSPLNEQF
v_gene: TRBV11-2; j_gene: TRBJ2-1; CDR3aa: ASSFGSGTYNEQF
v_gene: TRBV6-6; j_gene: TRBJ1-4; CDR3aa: ASRRGGADEKLF
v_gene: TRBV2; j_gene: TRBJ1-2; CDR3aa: ASSRTGGDYGYT
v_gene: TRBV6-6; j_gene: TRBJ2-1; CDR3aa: ASSYSRAGPINEQF
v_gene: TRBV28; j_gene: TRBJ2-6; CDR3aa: ASSPFRGNGANVLT
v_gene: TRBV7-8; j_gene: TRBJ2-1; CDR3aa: ASSLRGLALYNEQF
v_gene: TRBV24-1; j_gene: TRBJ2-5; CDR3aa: ATSDDRDRGRETQY
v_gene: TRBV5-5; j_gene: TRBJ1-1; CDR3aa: ASAIQGPNTEAF
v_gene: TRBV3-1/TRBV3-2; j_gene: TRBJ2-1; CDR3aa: ASSQGQRSYNEQF
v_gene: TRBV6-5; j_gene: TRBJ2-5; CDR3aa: ASTRSGSSKTQY
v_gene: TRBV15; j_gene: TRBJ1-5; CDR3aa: ATSTGGTVNQPQH
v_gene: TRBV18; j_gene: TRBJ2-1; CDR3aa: ASSLTEAYNEQF
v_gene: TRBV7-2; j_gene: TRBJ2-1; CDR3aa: ASSLKQGSSEQF
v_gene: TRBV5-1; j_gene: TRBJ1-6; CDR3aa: ASSLESGAISPLH
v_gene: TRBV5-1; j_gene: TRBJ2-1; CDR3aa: ASSPGLAGYNEQF
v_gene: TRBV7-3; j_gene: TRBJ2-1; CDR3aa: ASSLRRDLPHEQF
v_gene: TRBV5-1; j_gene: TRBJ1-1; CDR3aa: ASSRRSGTEAF
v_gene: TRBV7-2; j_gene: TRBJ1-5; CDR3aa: ASSPGGTGNQPQH
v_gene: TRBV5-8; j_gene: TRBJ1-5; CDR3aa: ASSLYQGAGQPQH
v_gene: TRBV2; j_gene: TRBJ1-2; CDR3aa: ASSEGGQTAYGYT
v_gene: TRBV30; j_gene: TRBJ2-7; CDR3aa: AWTTSLSQY
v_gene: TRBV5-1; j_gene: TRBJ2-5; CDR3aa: ASSLGGTGRETQY
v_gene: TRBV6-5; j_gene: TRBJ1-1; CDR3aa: ASSYSYRTEAF
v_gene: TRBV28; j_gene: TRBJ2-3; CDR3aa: ASSGLADTDTQY